The 7 T cell receptor beta chains listed next were all sequenced from one sample in a study of T cell responses to AZD1222 COVID-19 vaccine. Repertoires were generated with immunoSEQ multiplex PCR, while TCRdb's copy carries only in-frame clones and drops some. The sample has roughly 70,000 clones, around four fifths seen once. The sequencing here drew on peripheral blood, taken 28 days after the second AZD1222 dose. The receptors derive from an adult who received the AZD1222 COVID-19 vaccine.

The chain links TRBV6-1 to TRBJ2-5; possibly TRBD2 for D (5 bases). V was cut by 2 bases and J by 2 bases, with 12 bases left in between. Looked up from germline, CDR1 is MNHNS and CDR2 is SASEGT. The CDR3 spans 15 residues. For the CDR3, the DNA is TGTGCCAGCAGTGAAAGAGGGCGAAGACAAGAGACCCAGTACTTC. Protein product: CASSERGRRQETQYF.

This chain joins TRBV27 and TRBJ2-3; D is uncertain. The germline V gene encodes CDR1 MNHEY and CDR2 SMNVEV (reference sequence). CDR3 length equals 15 residues. V lost 5 bases and J 10 bases, leaving 22 bases between the germline ends. The CDR3 DNA reads TGTGCCAGCAGTCCAGCTCTGGGTTCCCTAAGGGCGCAGTATTTT. It specifies CASSPALGSLRAQYF.

The chain combines TRBV6-5 with TRBJ1-1; D unresolved. The CDR3 totals 13 residues. CDR1 is MNHEY and CDR2 is SVGAGI in the germline V gene. The ends were cut back, 6 bases at V and 1 base at J, with 9 bases in the middle. The chain's CDR3 is CASRPDANTEAFF. The CDR3 DNA reads as TGTGCCAGCAGACCAGACGCGAACACTGAAGCTTTCTTT.

The chain carries TRBV12-3 or TRBV12-4 and TRBJ1-5, with D unclear. The CDR3 extends over 13 amino acids. V lost 3 bases, J lost 7 bases, and 10 bases lay in between. The DNA for the CDR3 is TGTGCCAGCAGTTTCTCTGGGCGGCAGCCCCAGCATTTT. Protein product: CASSFSGRQPQHF.

The chain couples TRBV5-1 to TRBJ2-3, with 11 bases fitting TRBD2. CDR1 and CDR2 from the germline V gene are SGHRS and YFSETQ. The CDR3 is 16 amino acids. After removal of 0 bases from V and 1 base from J, the junction contained 1 base not matched to a gene. The CDR3 here is CASSLVLAGGTDTQYF. The CDR3 DNA reads TGCGCCAGCAGCTTGGTACTAGCGGGGGGCACAGATACGCAGTATTTT.

V and J are TRBV20-1 and TRBJ1-5; D not resolved. Trimming shortened V by 3 bases and J by 0 bases, and 21 bases separated the two germline ends. CDR3 size: 18 residues. Germline CDR1 reads DFQATT; CDR2 reads SNEGSKA (reference sequence). CDR3 region: CSASLGPEVVHSNQPQHF. The CDR3 nucleotides read TGCAGTGCTAGTCTAGGCCCCGAGGTGGTTCATAGCAATCAGCCCCAGCATTTT.

V and J are TRBV4-3 and TRBJ2-7; tentative D call: TRBD1 (6 bases). Between the trimmed V and J ends, which lost 0 bases and 3 bases, there was a span of 15 bases. Germline V gene sequence: CDR1 LGHNA, CDR2 YSLEER. The CDR3 length is 16 residues. The CDR3 nucleotides read TGCGCCAGCAGCCAAGACGGGTCCAGGGGAAACTACGAGCAGTACTTC. Its translation is CASSQDGSRGNYEQYF.